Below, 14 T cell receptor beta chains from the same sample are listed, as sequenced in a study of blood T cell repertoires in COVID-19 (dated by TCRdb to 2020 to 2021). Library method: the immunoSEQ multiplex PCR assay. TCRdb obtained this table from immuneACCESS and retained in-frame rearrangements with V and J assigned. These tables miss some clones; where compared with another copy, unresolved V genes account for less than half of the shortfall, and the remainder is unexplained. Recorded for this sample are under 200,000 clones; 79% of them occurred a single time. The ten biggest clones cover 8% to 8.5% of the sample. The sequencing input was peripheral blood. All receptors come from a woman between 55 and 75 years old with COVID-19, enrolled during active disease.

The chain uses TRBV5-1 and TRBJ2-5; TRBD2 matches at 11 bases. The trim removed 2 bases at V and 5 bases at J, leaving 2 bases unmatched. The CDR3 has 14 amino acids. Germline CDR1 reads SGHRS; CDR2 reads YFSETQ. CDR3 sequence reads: CASSFGTSGETQYF. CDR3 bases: TGCGCCAGCAGCTTTGGGACTAGCGGTGAGACCCAGTACTTC.

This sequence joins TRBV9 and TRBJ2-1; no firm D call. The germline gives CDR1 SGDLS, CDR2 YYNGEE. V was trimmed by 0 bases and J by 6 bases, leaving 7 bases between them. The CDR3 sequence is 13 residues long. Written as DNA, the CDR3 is TGTGCCAGCAGCGTAGACAGACGCAATGAGCAGTTCTTC. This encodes CASSVDRRNEQFF.

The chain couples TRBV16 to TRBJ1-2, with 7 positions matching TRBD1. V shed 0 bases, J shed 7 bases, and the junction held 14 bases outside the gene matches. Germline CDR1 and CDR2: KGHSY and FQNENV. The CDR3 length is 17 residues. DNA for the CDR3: TGTGCCAGCAGCCAATCACAGAACAGGGGACGATCTTTTGGCTACACCTTC. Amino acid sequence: CASSQSQNRGRSFGYTF.

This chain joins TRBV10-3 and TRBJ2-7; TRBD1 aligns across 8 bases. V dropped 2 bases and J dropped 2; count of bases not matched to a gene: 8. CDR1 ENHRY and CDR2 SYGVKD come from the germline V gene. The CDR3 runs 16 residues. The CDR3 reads CAISEQSGTGPYEQYF. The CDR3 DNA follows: TGTGCCATCAGTGAGCAGTCCGGGACAGGTCCCTACGAGCAGTACTTC.

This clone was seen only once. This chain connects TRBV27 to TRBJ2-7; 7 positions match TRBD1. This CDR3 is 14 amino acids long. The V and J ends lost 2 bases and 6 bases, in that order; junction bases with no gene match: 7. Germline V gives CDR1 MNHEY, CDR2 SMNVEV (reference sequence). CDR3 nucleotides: TGTGCCAGCAGTTTAGAAGGGGACAGATGCGAGCAGTACGTC. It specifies CASSLEGDRCEQYV.

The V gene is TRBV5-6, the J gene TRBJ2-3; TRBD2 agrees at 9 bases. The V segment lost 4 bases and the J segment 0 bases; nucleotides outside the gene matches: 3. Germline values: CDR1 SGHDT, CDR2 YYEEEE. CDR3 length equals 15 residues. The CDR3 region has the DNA TGTGCCAGCAGCCCACTAGCGGGTAGCACAGATACGCAGTATTTT. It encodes CASSPLAGSTDTQYF. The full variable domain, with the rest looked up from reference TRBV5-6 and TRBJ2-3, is DAGVTQSPTHLIKTRGQQVTLRCSPKSGHDTVSWYQQALGQGPQFIFQYYEEEERQRGNFPDRFSGHQFPNYSSELNVNALLLGDSALYLCASSPLAGSTDTQYFGPGTRLTVL.

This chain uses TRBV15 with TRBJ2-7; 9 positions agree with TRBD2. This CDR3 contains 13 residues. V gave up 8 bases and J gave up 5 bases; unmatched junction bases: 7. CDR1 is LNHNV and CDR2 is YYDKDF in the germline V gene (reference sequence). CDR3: CATRSSGINEQYF. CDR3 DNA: TGTGCCACCCGTTCTAGCGGGATCAACGAGCAGTACTTC.

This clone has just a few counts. In DNA, the CDR3 is TGTGCCAGCAGCTCAGGGGCGTGGACCCAGTACTTC. It yields the protein CASSSGAWTQYF. This chain uses TRBV3-1 (or the pseudogene TRBV3-2) with TRBJ2-5, with D possibly TRBD1 on 6 matching bases. The germline gives CDR1 LGHDT, CDR2 YNNKEL (reference sequence). V gave up 5 bases and J gave up 7 bases, with 11 bases separating them. The length of the CDR3 is 12 residues.

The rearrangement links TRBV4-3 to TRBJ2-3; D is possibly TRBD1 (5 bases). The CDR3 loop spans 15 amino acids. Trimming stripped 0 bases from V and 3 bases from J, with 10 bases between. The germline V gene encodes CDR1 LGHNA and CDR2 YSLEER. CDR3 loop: CASSQDLRETDTQYF. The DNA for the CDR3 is TGCGCCAGCAGCCAAGATCTCAGGGAAACAGATACGCAGTATTTT.

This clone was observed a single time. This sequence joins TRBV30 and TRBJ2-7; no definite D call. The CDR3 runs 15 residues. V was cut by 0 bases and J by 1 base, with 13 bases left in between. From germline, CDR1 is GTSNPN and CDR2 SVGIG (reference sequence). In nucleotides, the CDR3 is TGTGCCTGGAGTGTAAAGGCAGGAACGTCCTACGAGCAGTACTTC. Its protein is CAWSVKAGTSYEQYF.

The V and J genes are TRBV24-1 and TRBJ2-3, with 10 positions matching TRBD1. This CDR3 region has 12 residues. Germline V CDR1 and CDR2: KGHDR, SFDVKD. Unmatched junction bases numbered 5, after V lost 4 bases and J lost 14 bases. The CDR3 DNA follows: TGTGCCACCAGTGAGCAGGACAGGGGGACGTATTTT. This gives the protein CATSEQDRGTYF.

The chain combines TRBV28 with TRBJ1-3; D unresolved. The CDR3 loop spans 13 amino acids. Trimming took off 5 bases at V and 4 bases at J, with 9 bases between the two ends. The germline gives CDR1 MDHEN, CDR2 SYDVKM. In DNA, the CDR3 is TGTGCCAGCAGTCCTCGGTTGGGAAACACCATATATTTT. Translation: CASSPRLGNTIYF.

The CDR3 DNA is TGTGCCAGCAGCTTTGGGGGCCTGGCTAATGAAAAACTGTTTTTT. This translates into CASSFGGLANEKLFF. The chain carries TRBV7-9 and TRBJ1-4; tentatively, D is TRBD1 (6 bases). The CDR3 totals 15 residues. Germline V gene data show CDR1 as SEHNR and CDR2 as FQNEAQ (reference sequence). V was pared by 3 bases and J by 3 bases, with 11 bases between.

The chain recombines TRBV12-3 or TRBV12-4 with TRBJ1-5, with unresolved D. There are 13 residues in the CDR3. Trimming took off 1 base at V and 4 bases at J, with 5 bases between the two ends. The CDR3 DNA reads TGTGCCAGCAGTTTAGGTCAGAATCAGCCCCAGCATTTT. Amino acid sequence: CASSLGQNQPQHF.